The following is a T cell receptor (beta chain) sequence with its context. The data are from a study of blood T cell repertoires in COVID-19. Background on the study: T cells, B-cell-depleted T cells, or PBMCs supplied cDNA or gDNA.

Sequencing used immunoSEQ multiplex PCR; TCRdb keeps in-frame clones, though not all of them. The profile shows 100,000 to 150,000 clones, about 70% of them singletons. This CDR3 contains 14 residues. Trimming stripped 2 bases from V and 1 base from J, with 8 bases between. Germline V CDR1 and CDR2: MNHEY, SVGAGI. The sequenced material came from peripheral blood. This chain links TRBV6-5 with TRBJ1-1; D ambiguous. This TCR was recovered from a man aged 80 or over with COVID-19, enrolled during active disease. The CDR3, as DNA: TGTGCCAGCAGTTACGGGCAGAAGAACACTGAAGCTTTCTTT. This codes for CASSYGQKNTEAFF.